These 17 T cell receptor delta chains were all obtained from the same sample, sequenced in a study of γδ T cells in repeated Plasmodium falciparum infection. Flow sorting of PBMC yielded separate Vgamma9/Vdelta2+ and Vdelta2-negative gammadelta T cell populations for bulk repertoire analysis. TCRdb re-called the multiplex PCR reads via CATT. The sample records 50,000 to 60,000 delta-chain clones, approximately 2% being singletons. Sequencing was done on a sample of gamma-delta T cells from blood. The origin of the receptors is a pool of human donors (malaria-infected and uninfected, not separated).

This clone was counted only a few times. A far larger clone is off by one base, so a read error is likely. Other DNA variants within this sample encode the same CDR3. This chain links TRDV1 with TRDJ1, with 13 positions matching TRDD3. TCRdb lists no J gene, so it was determined here by aligning the DNA to germline. V shed 2 bases and J 0 bases; nucleotides not matched to a gene: 27. Looked up from germline, CDR1 is TSWWSYY and CDR2 is QGS. The CDR3 spans 25 residues. CDR3 amino acids: CALGEGSYFLSTYWGIRWYTDKLIF. DNA for the CDR3: TGTGCTCTTGGGGAAGGTTCGTACTTCCTGTCGACATACTGGGGGATACGCTGGTACACCGATAAACTCATCTTT.

The sample holds a few counts of this clone. TCRdb's protein for this DNA is that of a much larger clone and differs from the translation at residue 13, likely a read error; the protein shown is the DNA translation. The rearrangement uses TRDV2 and TRDJ3, with a weak D call TRDD3 (5 bases). TCRdb is silent on the J gene; assignment here came from matching the DNA to germline. CDR1 GEAIGNYY and CDR2 EKD come from the germline V gene. The CDR3 spans 20 residues. V was cut by 3 bases and J by 5 bases, with 25 bases left in between. For the CDR3, the DNA is TGTGCCTGTGACTTCCGTGCTGGGAGATACTCCCCCCGGGACACCCGACAGATGTTTTTC. Its translation: CACDFRAGRYSPRDTRQMFF.

The table lists this clone with a few counts. Only one base separates this from a far larger clonotype, so it likely reflects a read error. Additional DNA sequences in this sample encode the identical CDR3. The V segment is TRAV38-2/DV8, and no J call was made; TRDD3 is the table's D call, not checked against the DNA. CDR1 and CDR2 (germline): TSESDYY, QEAYKQQN. The CDR3 consists of 20 residues. CDR3 protein: CAYRSAFLSYWGTYTDKLIF. The CDR3 bases are TGTGCTTATAGGAGCGCATTCCTATCATACTGGGGGACGTACACCGATAAACTAATCTTT.

Notes on this clone: A much larger clone is a single base away; this may be a read error. Other DNA variants within this sample encode the same CDR3. This sequence joins TRDV1 and TRDJ1, with D unclear. TCRdb leaves out the J gene; it was filled in here by matching the DNA to germline. The V gene lost 3 bases and the J gene lost 1 base, with 6 bases spanning the gap. CDR3 length equals 13 residues. Germline values: CDR1 TSWWSYY, CDR2 QGS. The CDR3 spells CALGEGFTDKLIF. The CDR3 DNA reads TGTGCTCTTGGGGAGGGGTTCACCGATAAACTCATCTTT.

This clone showed up many times. For this DNA, TCRdb reports the protein of a much larger clone, which diverges at residue 15, most likely from a read error; the protein presented here is translated directly from the DNA. The chain combines TRDV3 with TRDJ1, with D perhaps matching TRDD3 (6 bases). The CDR3 loop spans 16 amino acids. CDR1 is TVYSNPD, CDR2 GDNSRS, per germline (reference sequence). Here the CDR3 reads CAFKYWVFFSTDKLTF. CDR3 coding DNA: TGTGCCTTCAAATACTGGGTCTTTTTTTCGACCGATAAACTCACCTTT.

This clone was detected many times. It is likely a read error: a sequence one base away is far more abundant. Other DNA sequences from this sample encode an identical CDR3 as well. The V gene call reads TRDV2; no J gene was called; TRDD3, the table's D call, lacks a check against the DNA. The length of the CDR3 is 16 residues. Germline loops: CDR1 GEAIGNYY, CDR2 EKD. CDR3 sequence reads: CACDTVGYQFSDKLIF. The CDR3 region has the DNA TGTGCCTGTGACACCGTGGGATACCAGTTTTCCGATAAGCTCATCTTT.

Remarks on this clone: TCRdb records a much larger clone's protein for this DNA, with a difference at residue 7 that likely arises from a read error; the protein given is the translation of the DNA. The genes are TRDV1 and TRDJ1; D remains ambiguous. TCRdb offers no J gene call, so here the DNA was matched to germline to obtain one. The germline CDR1 and CDR2 sequences are TSWWSYY and QGS. The CDR3 has 17 residues. The V gene lost 1 base and the J gene lost 3 bases, with 18 bases spanning the gap. The CDR3 DNA reads as TGTGCTCTTGGGGAACCTACAAAACGCCGTTACGCCGATAAACTCATCTTT. Translation: CALGEPTKRRYADKLIF.

This clone was picked up many times. TCRdb's protein, taken from a much larger clone, differs from this DNA's translation at residue 16, likely owing to a read error; the protein displayed comes from the DNA. The chain carries TRDV2 and TRDJ1; 9 nucleotides match TRDD3. CDR3 length: 18 amino acids. Germline CDR1 and CDR2: GEAIGNYY and EKD. The CDR3 loop reads CACDTGSLLGEHPDKFIF. CDR3 nucleotide sequence: TGTGCCTGTGACACCGGTTCCTTACTGGGGGAGCACCCCGATAAATTCATCTTT.

Concerning this clone itself: TCRdb lists the protein of a much larger clone for this DNA, which differs at residue 5, so this is likely a read error; the protein given here is translated from the DNA itself. The chain employs TRDV2 and TRDJ1, with D hard to call. TCRdb lists no J gene, so it was determined here by aligning the DNA to germline. The CDR3 loop spans 16 amino acids. Germline V CDR1 and CDR2: GEAIGNYY, EKD. Trimming took off 2 bases at V and 2 bases at J, with 17 bases between the two ends. In DNA form, the CDR3 reads TGTGCCTGTGACATCTCGGATCGTCGGACAACCGATAAACTCATCTTT. Translation gives CACDISDRRTTDKLIF.

Of note for this clone: The protein in TCRdb stems from a much larger clone and differs at residue 8 from this DNA's translation, likely a read error; here the protein is translated from the DNA. J is TRDJ1 and V is TRDV1; D perhaps matches TRDD2 (5 bases). The J gene was not available in TCRdb and was assigned here by matching the DNA to germline segments. The CDR3 consists of 15 residues. CDR1 is TSWWSYY and CDR2 is QGS in the germline V gene. Deletions cut 5 bases from V and 4 bases from J, with 17 bases between. The CDR3 nucleotides are TGTGCTCTTGGGCCCCTCTTCCCTTTCGACGATAAACTCATCTTT. This sequence encodes CALGPLFPFDDKLIF.

This clone was observed a handful of times. This sequence is one base from a far larger clone and is likely a read error. The same CDR3 also results from other DNA sequences found in this sample. J is TRDJ1 and V is TRAV38-2/DV8; TRDD3 agrees at 11 bases. The J gene, left out of TCRdb, was set here by checking the DNA against germline. The J segment lost 1 base and the V segment lost 9 bases, leaving 14 bases of the junction unmatched. This CDR3 has 17 residues. The germline CDR1 and CDR2 sequences are TSESDYY and QEAYKQQN. The chain's CDR3 is CAFQGDGGYGGTDKLIF. In DNA, the CDR3 is TGTGCTTTCCAGGGGGATGGGGGATACGGTGGCACCGATAAACTCATCTTT.

This clone was seen a handful of times. The TCRdb record carries a much larger clone's protein, which differs from this DNA's translation at residue 6; a read error is the likely cause, and the protein listed here is the DNA translation. The chain combines TRDV1 with TRDJ1, with no clear D. In the absence of a J gene in TCRdb, the DNA was matched to germline to assign it here. V shed 2 bases and J shed 1 base, with 11 bases lying between them. CDR1 and CDR2 (germline): TSWWSYY, QGS. This CDR3 is built from 15 residues. For the CDR3, the DNA is TGTGCTCTTGGGGAAGAGATTGAGAGCACCGATAAACTCATCTTT. Protein: CALGEEIESTDKLIF.

This clone has just a few counts. The protein held in TCRdb is that of a much larger clone and does not match this DNA's translation at residue 26, likely because of a read error; the protein shown is translated from the DNA. In DNA form, the CDR3 reads TGTGCTCTTGGGGAATTTTCCTCCTTTTCCTTGCGGGTGAACTGGGGGATACGAGATGAGGGAACCGATAAACTCACCTTT. This translates into CALGEFSSFSLRVNWGIRDEGTDKLTF. The V segment is TRDV1, and no J call was made; the D call in the table, TRDD3, was not verified against the DNA. This CDR3 has 27 amino acids. Germline values: CDR1 TSWWSYY, CDR2 QGS.

To note about this clone: TCRdb's entry gives the protein of a much larger clone, which mismatches this DNA's translation at residue 16, likely from a read error; the protein reported here is translated from the DNA. The chain links TRDV1 to TRDJ4, with 7 bases aligning to TRDD2. Since TCRdb gives no J gene, matching the DNA to germline was used here to assign it. The junction had 37 bases not matched to a gene; V was cut back by 9 bases and J by 3 bases. The CDR3 contains 22 residues. Germline V lookup: CDR1 TSWWSYY, CDR2 QGS. The CDR3 nucleotides are TGTGCTCTGCTCCCTGTCCCGTTCCTACGATTCTCTAACGCCAGGCCCCCAGGACCCCTGATCTTT. This encodes CALLPVPFLRFSNARPPGPLIF.

This clone was counted many times. With only one base between it and a far larger clone, this is likely a read error. Other DNA sequences within the sample encode an identical CDR3. The rearrangement links TRDV2 to TRDJ1; 13 bases are shared with TRDD3. The length of the CDR3 is 17 residues. From germline, CDR1 is GEAIGNYY and CDR2 EKD. The CDR3, as DNA: TGTGCCTGTGAAGGACTGGGGGATACGGAGTACACTGATAAACTCATCTTT. This encodes CACEGLGDTEYTDKLIF.

Only a few counts were recorded for this clone. TCRdb pairs this DNA with a much larger clone's protein that differs at residue 9, likely a read error; the protein shown was translated from the DNA. The rearrangement joins TRDV1 to TRDJ1; 8 nucleotides match TRDD3. The J gene is absent in TCRdb and was assigned here via DNA matching to germline. Per germline, CDR1 TSWWSYY and CDR2 QGS. The V segment lost 7 bases and the J segment 1 base; nucleotides outside the gene matches: 29. The CDR3 runs to 22 residues. CDR3 coding DNA: TGTGCTCTTGAATCCGCGCTTGGCCCTCCTTGGGTCTGGGGGAGGGGCACCGATAAACTCATCTTT. It specifies CALESALGPPWVWGRGTDKLIF.

This clone was seen a few times. Since a far larger clone is one base different, this is likely a read error. Other DNA sequences in this sample translate to the same CDR3. The chain uses TRDV1 and TRDJ1, with 9 positions matching TRDD2. The J gene, left out of TCRdb, was set here by checking the DNA against germline. Trimming removed 1 base from V and 0 bases from J; junction bases left unmatched: 24. This CDR3 region has 23 residues. Germline-derived CDR1 and CDR2 are TSWWSYY and QGS. The CDR3 DNA reads TGTGCTCTTGGGGAACCACCCTACGCCTTCCTACGTTGGGGGGGTGACCACACCGATAAACTCATCTTT. Amino acids: CALGEPPYAFLRWGGDHTDKLIF.